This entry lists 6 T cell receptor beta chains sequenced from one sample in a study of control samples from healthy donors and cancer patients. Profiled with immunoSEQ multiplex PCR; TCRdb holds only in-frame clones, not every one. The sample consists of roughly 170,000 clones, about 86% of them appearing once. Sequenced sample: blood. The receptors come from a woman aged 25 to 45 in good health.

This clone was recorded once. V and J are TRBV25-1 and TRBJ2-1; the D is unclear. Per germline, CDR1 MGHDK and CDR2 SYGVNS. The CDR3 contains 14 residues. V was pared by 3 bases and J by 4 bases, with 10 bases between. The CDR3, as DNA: TGTGCCAGCAGTGAGGGCGCGGCATACAATGAGCAGTTCTTC. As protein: CASSEGAAYNEQFF.

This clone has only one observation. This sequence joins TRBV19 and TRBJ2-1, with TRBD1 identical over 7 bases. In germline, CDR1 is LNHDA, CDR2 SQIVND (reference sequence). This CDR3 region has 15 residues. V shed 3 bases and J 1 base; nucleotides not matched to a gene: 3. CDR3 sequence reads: CASSMRTGSYNEQFF. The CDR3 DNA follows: TGTGCCAGTAGTATGAGGACAGGTTCCTACAATGAGCAGTTCTTC.

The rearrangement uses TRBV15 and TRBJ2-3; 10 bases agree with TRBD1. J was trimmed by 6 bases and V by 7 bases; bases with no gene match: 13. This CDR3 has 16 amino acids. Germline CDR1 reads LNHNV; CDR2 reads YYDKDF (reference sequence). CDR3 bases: TGTGCCACCACTTCCGGGGACAGGGGAAGTCTGGATACGCAGTATTTT. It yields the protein CATTSGDRGSLDTQYF.

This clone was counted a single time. The CDR3 DNA sequence: TGTGCCATCAGAAAGGCGGACAGAATACAAGAGACCCAGTACTTC. It encodes CAIRKADRIQETQYF. V is TRBV10-3 and J is TRBJ2-5, with a possible D match to TRBD1 (6 bases). The CDR3 has 15 amino acids. Trimming removed 6 bases from V and 2 bases from J, with 16 bases in between. Germline CDR1 reads ENHRY; CDR2 reads SYGVKD.

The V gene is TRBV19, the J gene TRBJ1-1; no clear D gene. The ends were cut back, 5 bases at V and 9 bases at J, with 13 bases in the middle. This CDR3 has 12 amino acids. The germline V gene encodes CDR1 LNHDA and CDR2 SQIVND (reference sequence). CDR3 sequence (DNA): TGTGCCAGTAGTCCCCCCGGGGTACAAGCTTTCTTT. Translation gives CASSPPGVQAFF.

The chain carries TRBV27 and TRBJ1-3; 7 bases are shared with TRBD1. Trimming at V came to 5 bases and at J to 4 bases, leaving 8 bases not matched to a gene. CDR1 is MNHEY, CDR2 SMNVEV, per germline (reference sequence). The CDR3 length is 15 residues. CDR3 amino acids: CASSLKGTAGNTIYF. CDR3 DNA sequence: TGTGCCAGCAGTCTGAAAGGGACAGCAGGAAACACCATATATTTT.